The rows below give T cell receptor beta chains drawn from one sample of a study of graft-versus-host responses after intestinal transplantation. Profiled with immunoSEQ multiplex PCR; TCRdb holds only in-frame clones, not every one. The profile shows approximately 68,000 clones, around 90% of them singletons. No antigen has been identified for these receptors. The material sequenced was unstimulated CD8+ T cells sorted from spleen or lymph node cells, taken before transplant. These receptors were collected from a human donor who was the organ donor for an intestinal transplant. CDR3s include the opening cysteine and the closing phenylalanine or tryptophan. Each record gives: V gene, J gene, clone size, D gene, CDR3 protein, CDR3 DNA. A D gene is named only where the DNA matches it firmly. Where a row states a size, it is once, few, many or the class of an expanded clone; other rows omit it.

>TRBV6-5|TRBJ2-3|once|NA
CASSYSYGATDTQYF
TGTGCCAGCAGTTACTCGTACGGAGCCACAGATACGCAGTATTTT
>TRBV27|TRBJ2-1|NA|TRBD2
CASSFQSARTSPYNEQFF
TGTGCCAGCAGTTTCCAATCCGCCAGGACTAGCCCCTACAATGAGCAGTTCTTC
>TRBV5-4|TRBJ1-1|once|TRBD1
CASSLGDRLWNTEAFF
TGTGCCAGCAGCTTGGGGGACAGGCTGTGGAACACTGAAGCTTTCTTT
>TRBV6-5|TRBJ1-1|few|NA
CATSAGANTEAFF
TGTGCCACCAGCGCTGGGGCGAACACTGAAGCTTTCTTT
>TRBV6-7|TRBJ1-5|NA|NA
CASSYSENQDYSNQPQHF
TGTGCCAGCAGTTACTCAGAGAACCAGGATTATAGCAATCAGCCCCAGCATTTT
>TRBV28|TRBJ2-2|NA|TRBD1
CASRPTGLGELFF
TGTGCCAGCAGGCCGACAGGGTTGGGGGAGCTGTTTTTT
>TRBV14|TRBJ2-3|NA|NA
CASSHPSDTQYF
TGTGCCAGCAGCCACCCATCAGATACGCAGTATTTT
>TRBV5-6|TRBJ1-5|NA|TRBD1
CASSLRQGAINQPQHF
TGTGCCAGCAGCTTAAGGCAGGGGGCGATCAATCAGCCCCAGCATTTT
>TRBV11-2|TRBJ2-1|NA|TRBD1
CASSSVGTASYNEQFF
TGTGCCAGCAGCTCAGTCGGGACAGCCTCCTACAATGAGCAGTTCTTC
>TRBV30|TRBJ2-1|NA|NA
CAWNGGLSSGGPSYNEQFF
TGTGCCTGGAACGGGGGATTGAGTTCTGGGGGTCCCTCCTACAATGAGCAGTTCTTC
>TRBV6-4|TRBJ2-3|NA|TRBD2
CASSDSGEGDTQYF
TGTGCCAGCAGTGACTCGGGGGAGGGAGATACGCAGTATTTT
>TRBV29-1|TRBJ1-2|NA|NA
CSVENRRGYGYTF
TGCAGCGTTGAAAATCGGCGGGGCTATGGCTACACCTTC
>TRBV7-3|TRBJ2-3|NA|TRBD2
CASSLDLAGYSGQYF
TGTGCCAGCAGCCTCGACCTAGCGGGGTATTCTGGGCAGTATTTT
>TRBV6-4|TRBJ2-3|once|NA
CASSEEGGFTDTQYF
TGTGCCAGCAGTGAGGAAGGCGGTTTCACAGATACGCAGTATTTT
>TRBV13|TRBJ1-1|NA|NA
CASSSRQALNTEAFF
TGTGCCAGCAGCTCCCGACAGGCCTTGAACACTGAAGCTTTCTTT
>TRBV4-2|TRBJ2-3|NA|TRBD2
CASSQATSGGSTDTQYF
TGTGCCAGCAGCCAGGCGACTAGCGGGGGTAGCACAGATACGCAGTATTTT
>TRBV6-6|TRBJ1-2|once|TRBD1
CASSYNAPGTGDGYTF
TGTGCCAGCAGTTACAACGCCCCCGGGACAGGGGATGGCTACACCTTC
>TRBV6-4|TRBJ2-3|NA|NA
CASSAGEPDTQYF
TGTGCCAGCAGTGCGGGGGAGCCAGATACGCAGTATTTT
>TRBV6-5|TRBJ2-3|NA|NA
CASGGERGTDTQYF
TGTGCCAGCGGCGGGGAGAGGGGCACAGATACGCAGTATTTT
>TRBV7-8|TRBJ2-1|NA|TRBD1
CASSLEGQVVYNEQFF
TGTGCCAGCAGCTTAGAAGGACAGGTTGTCTACAATGAGCAGTTCTTC
>TRBV4-1|TRBJ1-1|NA|NA
CASSPRKGVNTEAFF
TGCGCCAGCAGCCCCCGTAAAGGGGTGAACACTGAAGCTTTCTTT
>TRBV4-3|TRBJ2-1|NA|TRBD1
CASSQVVQGSYNEQFF
TGCGCCAGCAGCCAAGTCGTACAGGGGTCCTACAATGAGCAGTTCTTC
>TRBV15|TRBJ2-2|NA|NA
CATSRDRAGENTGELFF
TGTGCCACCAGCAGAGATCGTGCAGGGGAGAACACCGGGGAGCTGTTTTTT
>TRBV11-2|TRBJ2-5|NA|NA
CASSSRGETQYF
TGTGCCAGCAGCTCCAGGGGAGAGACCCAGTACTTC